This TCR beta chain emerged from a study of monozygotic twins with inflammatory bowel disease (dated by TCRdb to the late 2010s). Concerning the study at large: The full study comprised around 28 monozygotic twin pairs: nine German pairs (four IBD-concordant, five IBD-discordant) and 19 IBD-discordant Danish pairs. Disease-associated traits were sought mainly through comparisons between IBD patients and their genetically identical healthy co-twins within discordant pairs. Each individual had, on average, about 151 000 unique TCRalpha sequences and 181 000 unique TCRbeta sequences available for analysis.

A roughly 2.7 ml peripheral blood sample was drawn into PAXgene tubes per donor and stored at -80°C. Total RNA was isolated from whole blood with the PAXgene blood miRNA kit on an automated QIAcube, without T cell sorting. Peripheral blood from monozygotic twin pairs concordant or discordant for inflammatory bowel disease was subjected to deep TCRalpha and TCRbeta repertoire profiling with unique molecular barcoding. Smoking habits were recorded for all twin pairs, and each individual was classified as a current, former or never smoker. The germline V gene yields SGHRS for CDR1 and YFSETQ for CDR2. Measured from the cysteine to the phenylalanine, the CDR3 is 14 residues long. DNA was not recorded. Beyond this particular receptor, the publication reports: Because patients received different immunosuppressive treatments, the repertoires may have picked up extra background noise and variability between individuals. Repertoire similarity did not differ between concordant and discordant twins, possibly due to limited statistical power. The analysis was unable to tell apart different T cell subtypes. Compared with healthy twins, IBD patients had fewer clonotypes in common with other individuals, a difference most pronounced in patients showing signs of disease activity. A decrease in TCRbeta repertoire diversity, as measured by inverse Simpson index, was observed in IBD patients compared with their healthy co-twins. No single strong signal or clonotype linked to IBD turned up in the results, so the idea that one exists was not supported.

Note on this clonotype: What this receptor recognizes is not known.

The library was made by 5' RACE. The input for every TCR library was around 3.5 ug of total RNA. For each sample, cDNA synthesis was carried out in eight separate reactions using SMARTScribe reverse transcriptase. Unique molecular identifiers containing a 6-nucleotide sample barcode were introduced through template switching during cDNA synthesis. TCRalpha and TCRbeta cDNA was amplified in two nested PCRs of about 16 and 10 cycles, and bead purification was carried out after each PCR. Before amplification, cDNA was treated with uracil DNA-glycosylase and purified using the QIAquick PCR purification kit. The second PCR was the step at which Illumina TruSeq-compatible adapters and sample-specific barcodes were added. TapeStation and Qubit were used to check library quality and concentration, and 4 to 6.5 ng of each library went into the pool. The pooled libraries were sequenced with 2 x 100 bp reads and custom sequencing primers on an Illumina HiSeq2500 single-index Rapid Run. In the original analysis: MiGEC version 1.2.6 was used for UMI-based consensus assembly to correct PCR and sequencing errors. V(D)J alignment, clonotype assembly and CDR3 extraction were performed with MiXCR version 2.1.1. Gene usage, clonotype sharing and MAIT/NKT TCR abundance were normalised by analysing the top 1000, 10 000 and 20 000 clonotypes per sample. Diversity was computed as the inverse Simpson index with the vegan R package after downsampling to 27 000 UMIs. Paired Mann-Whitney U tests were applied to discordant twin pairs, with Benjamini-Hochberg correction for multiple testing. TCRdb reprocessed the reads, so every CDR3 protein sequence counts as one entry and DNA is not shown. The authors' filters were not applied to this entry. This sample's table has entries for some 100,000 distinct CDR3 sequences. The ten most abundant clones make up 12% of the sample.

The chain joins TRBV5-1 to TRBJ2-5; as DNA is missing, the TRBD2 call by TCRdb cannot be tested. Sequenced sample: blood. The sequence was obtained from a human donor with ulcerative colitis or Crohn's disease, or a healthy co-twin of an affected twin (not recorded which). This receptor carries the CDR3 CASFEAGVMETQYF. Supplemented by the reference TRBV5-1 and TRBJ2-5 proteins around the CDR3, the complete variable domain is KAGVTQTPRYLIKTRGQQVTLSCSPISGHRSVSWYQQTPGQGLQFLFEYFSETQRNKGNFPGRFSGRQFSNSRSEMNVSTLELGDSALYLCASFEAGVMETQYFGPGTRLLVL.